What follows describes a single T cell receptor (beta chain). This clone appeared a few times. Which antigen it targets is not known. Base qualities are not at hand, and no much larger clone is one base apart. The source of the sample is a study of sequential checkpoint blockade in melanoma (dated by TCRdb to between 2017 and 2020). Concerning the study at large: In a 1:1 randomization, patients received either first-line nivolumab then ipilimumab (arm A) or ipilimumab then nivolumab (arm B). Both trial sequences were followed by maintenance nivolumab. The paper's findings and limits, for the study overall: Validation of the response-prediction model combining TCR metrics and mutation burden is needed in larger, independent patient cohorts.

The immunoSEQ Assay was used to immunosequence TCRbeta CDR3 regions from genomic DNA. Before high-throughput sequencing, the genomic DNA was amplified using bias-controlled multiplex PCR. The paper's processing steps were these. To quantify the absolute abundance of each unique TCRbeta CDR3 region, the sequences were collapsed and filtered. Clonality, defined as 1 minus Pielou's evenness, was calculated using productive rearrangements only. A previously published method was used to identify clones with significantly greater frequencies in on-treatment samples than in baseline samples. The table was pulled from immuneACCESS by TCRdb, which kept in-frame rearrangements only. Such tables lose some clones; where checked, under half of the loss comes from unresolved V genes, and the rest has no known cause. The V and J calls and the clone size are those of that table, but D and trimming were determined from the DNA. The sample table lists some 21,000 clones, more than 80% of them with a count of one. Together, the top ten hold around a tenth of the sample.

Interpreted using the paper, the treatment or condition label stands for: randomized to nivolumab then ipilimumab (arm A) or the reverse (arm B). None of the trial patients had been given prior DNA-damaging chemotherapy. Live CD3+CD8+ cells negative for CD19 and CD56 were sorted from thawed PBMCs on a FACS Aria II flow cytometer. The samples were obtained from melanoma patients enrolled in CheckMate 064, an open-label, randomized phase II trial testing sequential checkpoint blockade. Peripheral blood mononuclear cells were collected by leukapheresis, purified using Ficoll-Paque, and frozen in human serum containing about 9.8% DMSO. Immediately after sorting, the purity of sorted blood CD3+CD8+ cells was verified to be >98%, after which DNA was extracted. Germline trimming: 3 bases from V, 4 bases from J; junction bases outside gene matches: 7. The CDR3, cysteine through phenylalanine, is 15 amino acids long. Of all the DNA, just the CDR3 is kept, 45 bases in frame from base 1. Looking up the germline V gene yields CDR1 SGHVS and CDR2 FNYEAQ.

This TCR was sampled from a human donor with melanoma. Here the chain combines TRBV7-6 and TRBJ1-2; the central 8 bases match TRBD1. Sequenced here: CD8+ T cells sorted from blood (inferred from file names), sampled from a patient given nivolumab and ipilimumab in sequence. In nucleotide form, the sequence is TGTGCCAGCAGCTTCGGGACAGGAGAGGGCTATGGCTACACCTTC. It is translated as CASSFGTGEGYGYTF.